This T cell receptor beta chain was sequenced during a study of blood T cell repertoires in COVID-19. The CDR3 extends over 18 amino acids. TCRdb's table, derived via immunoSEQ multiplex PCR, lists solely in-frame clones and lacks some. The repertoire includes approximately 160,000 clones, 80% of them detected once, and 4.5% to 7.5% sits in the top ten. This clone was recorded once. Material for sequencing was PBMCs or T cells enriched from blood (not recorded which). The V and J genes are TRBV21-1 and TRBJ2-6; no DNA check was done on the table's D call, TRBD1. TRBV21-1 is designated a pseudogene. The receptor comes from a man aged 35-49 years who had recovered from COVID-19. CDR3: CASSKVDRDESGANVLTF. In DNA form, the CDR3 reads TGTGCCAGCAGCAAAGTCGACAGGGACGAATCTGGGGCCAACGTCCTGACTTTC.